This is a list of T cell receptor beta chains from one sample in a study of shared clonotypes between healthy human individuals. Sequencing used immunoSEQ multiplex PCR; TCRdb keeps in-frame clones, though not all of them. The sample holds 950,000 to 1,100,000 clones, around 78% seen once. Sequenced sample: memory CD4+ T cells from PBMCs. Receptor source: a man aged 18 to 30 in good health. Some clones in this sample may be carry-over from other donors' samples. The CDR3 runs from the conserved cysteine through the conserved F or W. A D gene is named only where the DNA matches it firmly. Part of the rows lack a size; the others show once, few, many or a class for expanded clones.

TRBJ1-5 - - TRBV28 TGTGCCAGCAGTTCACCACTGGGAGGAAATACTCAGCCCCAGCATTTT CASSSPLGGNTQPQHF
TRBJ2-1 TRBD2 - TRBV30 TGTGCCTGGAGAAGCGGGATAAATGAGCAGTTCTTC CAWRSGINEQFF
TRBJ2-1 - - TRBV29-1 TGCAGCGTGGGAAGAAATGAGCAGTTCTTC CSVGRNEQFF
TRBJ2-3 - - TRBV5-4 TGTGCCAGCAGCTTGATGACAGCGCAGGGAGATACGCAGTATTTT CASSLMTAQGDTQYF
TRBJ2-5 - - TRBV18 TGTGCCAGCTCACCGTATGGTGGGGTAGAGACCCAGTACTTC CASSPYGGVETQYF
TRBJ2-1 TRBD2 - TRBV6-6 TGTGCCAGCAGTTACTCGCGGACTAGGATGAGGAATGAGCAGTTCTTC CASSYSRTRMRNEQFF
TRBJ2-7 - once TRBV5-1 TGCGCCAGCAGCTACCAGCGGGACATCGAGGGCGAGCAGTACTTC CASSYQRDIEGEQYF
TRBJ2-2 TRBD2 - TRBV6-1 TGTGCCAGCAGTGATGGCGGGAGGTCGAACACCGGGGAGCTGTTTTTT CASSDGGRSNTGELFF
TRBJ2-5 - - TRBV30 TGTGCCTGGAGTGTACCCCCCCGGGGAACGGAGACCCAGTACTTC CAWSVPPRGTETQYF
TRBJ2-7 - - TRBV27 TGTGCCAGCAGTCCGACCAAACCGAAAACCTACGAGCAGTACTTC CASSPTKPKTYEQYF
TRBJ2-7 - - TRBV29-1 TGCAGCGTCGGCGGGACAGCCTACGAGCAGTACTTC CSVGGTAYEQYF
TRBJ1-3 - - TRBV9 TGTGCCAGCAGCTCGGGGACATCTGGAAACACCATATATTTT CASSSGTSGNTIYF
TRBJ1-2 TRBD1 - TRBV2 TGTGCCAGCAGTCGGACAGGGGGCTTTATAAGTGGCTACACCTTC CASSRTGGFISGYTF
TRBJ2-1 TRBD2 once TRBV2 TGTGCCAGCAGTCAAACTAGCGGGATTCCTGCCTACAATGAGCAGTTCTTC CASSQTSGIPAYNEQFF
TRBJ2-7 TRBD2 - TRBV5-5 TGTGCCAGCAGCTTGGACGCTAGCGGGGAGTGGAACTACGAGCAGTACTTC CASSLDASGEWNYEQYF
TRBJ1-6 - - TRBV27 TGTGCCAGCAGTTTAGAGTTTGTACGGCAGCCTAATTCACCCCTCCACTTT CASSLEFVRQPNSPLHF
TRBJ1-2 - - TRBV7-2 TGTGCCAGCAGCCCCCGGGCCGGGAGGGGTCTTGGCTACACCTTC CASSPRAGRGLGYTF
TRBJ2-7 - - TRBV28 TGTGCCAGCAGTTTAAGGCAGGGCTCCTCGGAGCGGTACTTC CASSLRQGSSERYF
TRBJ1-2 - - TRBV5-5 TGTGCCAGCACCTCGAGGGGGGACTATGGCTACACCTTC CASTSRGDYGYTF
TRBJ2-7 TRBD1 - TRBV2 TGTGCCAGCAGGCGCGGGACAGGGTACGCCGAGCAGTACTTC CASRRGTGYAEQYF
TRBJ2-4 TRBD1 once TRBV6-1 TGTGCCAGCAACCGACAGGGGGCGAGCGGAAACATTCAGTACTTC CASNRQGASGNIQYF
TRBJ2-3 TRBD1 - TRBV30 TGTGCCGGAGGTATGACAGGGAGCACAGATACGCAGTATTTT CAGGMTGSTDTQYF
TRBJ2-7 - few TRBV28 TGTGCCAGCACGGGAGGGGGCCCCTACGAGCAGTACTTC CASTGGGPYEQYF
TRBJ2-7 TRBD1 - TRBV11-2 TGTGCCAGCAGCTTAGTACTAGGGACAGGGGGCTACGAGCAGTACTTC CASSLVLGTGGYEQYF
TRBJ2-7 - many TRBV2 TGTGCCAGCAGTTTCTCGAGACTCGCCTACGAGCAGTACTTC CASSFSRLAYEQYF
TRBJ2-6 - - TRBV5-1 TGCGCCAGCAGCTTTCCCCTCCGAGAGGCCAACGTCCTGACTTTC CASSFPLREANVLTF
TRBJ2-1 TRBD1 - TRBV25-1 TGTGCCAGCAGTTTACCAGGGGGCAATGAGCAGTTCTTC CASSLPGGNEQFF
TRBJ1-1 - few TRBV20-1 TGCAGTGCCGACCAAAACACTGAAGCTTTCTTT CSADQNTEAFF
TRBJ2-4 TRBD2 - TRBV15 TGTGCCACCAGCAGAGAGCGGGGGGAAGCCAAAAACATTCAGTACTTC CATSRERGEAKNIQYF
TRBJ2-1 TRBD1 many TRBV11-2 TGTGCCAGCAGCCCCGGGACAGCCACCTACAATGAGCAGTTCTTC CASSPGTATYNEQFF
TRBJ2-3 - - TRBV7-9 TGTGCCAGCAGCCCGCCCGGTGACACAGATACGCAGTATTTT CASSPPGDTDTQYF
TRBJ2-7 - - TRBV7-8 TGTGCCAGCAGCTTAGCCCCCACCAGCTACGAGCAGTACTTC CASSLAPTSYEQYF
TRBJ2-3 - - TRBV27 TGTGCCAGCAGTTTTAGGGCGAGCGGCGCAGATACGCAGTATTTT CASSFRASGADTQYF
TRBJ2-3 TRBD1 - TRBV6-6 TGTGCCAGCACCTATGGGACAGGGGGCACAGATACGCAGTATTTT CASTYGTGGTDTQYF
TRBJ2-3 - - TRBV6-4 TGTGCCAGCAGTGCTAACGGAGGGGGGGATACGCAGTATTTT CASSANGGGDTQYF
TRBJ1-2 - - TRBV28 TGTGCCAGCAGTTTATTAACCGGTTATGGCTACACCTTC CASSLLTGYGYTF
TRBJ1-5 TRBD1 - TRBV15 TGTGCCACCAGCAGAGATCGCGAAGGGGGCGGCAATCAGCCCCAGCATTTT CATSRDREGGGNQPQHF
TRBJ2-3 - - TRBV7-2 TGTGCCAGCAGCTTAGCTATTAGCACAGATACGCAGTATTTT CASSLAISTDTQYF
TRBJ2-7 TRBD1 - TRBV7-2 TGTGCCAGCAGCACCCTGGGGACAGGGGACGAGCAGTACTTC CASSTLGTGDEQYF
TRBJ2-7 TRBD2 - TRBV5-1 TGCGCCAGCAGCTTGGTTAGCGGGATGGGGGACAACGAGCAGTACTTC CASSLVSGMGDNEQYF
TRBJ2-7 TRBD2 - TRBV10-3 TGTGCCATCAGTCCCGGGACTAGCGGGGAACCCTACGAGCAGTACTTC CAISPGTSGEPYEQYF
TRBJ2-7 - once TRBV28 TGTGCCAGCAGTTTACCGGCGACCTACGAGCAGTACTTC CASSLPATYEQYF
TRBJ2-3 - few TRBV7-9 TGTGCCAGCAGCTATGGTGACCAGCAGTATTTT CASSYGDQQYF
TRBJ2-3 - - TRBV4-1 TGCGCCAGCAGCCACCCTGGTGGCACAGATACGCAGTATTTT CASSHPGGTDTQYF
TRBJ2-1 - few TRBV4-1 TGCGCCAGCAGCCAAGATCCGACCTACAATGAGCAGTTCTTC CASSQDPTYNEQFF